This passage covers 5 T cell receptor beta chains from one sample sequenced in a study of response to subunit inactivated influenza vaccine. TCRdb processed the RT-PCR reads anew with MiXCR; each CDR3 protein has one entry. The table records almost 250,000 distinct CDR3 sequences, 12% of them present only once. The sequences come from non-naive T cells sorted from PBMCs, collected around 15 days before vaccination. The receptors were gathered from a man between 45 and 60 years old who received an inactivated influenza vaccine.

A few counts support this clonotype. This sequence joins TRBV5-6 and TRBJ2-3; D is possibly TRBD1 (6 bases). Trimming took off 4 bases at V and 3 bases at J, with 9 bases between the two ends. Germline V gene sequence: CDR1 SGHDT, CDR2 YYEEEE. The CDR3 loop spans 13 amino acids. This CDR3 reads CASSRRGTDTQYF. The CDR3 nucleotides are TGTGCCAGCAGCCGAAGGGGGACAGATACGCAGTATTTT. Filled out from reference TRBV5-6 and TRBJ2-3, the complete variable domain reads DAGVTQSPTHLIKTRGQQVTLRCSPKSGHDTVSWYQQALGQGPQFIFQYYEEEERQRGNFPDRFSGHQFPNYSSELNVNALLLGDSALYLCASSRRGTDTQYFGPGTRLTVL.

The chain uses TRBV12-3 or TRBV12-4 and TRBJ2-7; 13 nucleotides align to TRBD2. The CDR3 is 17 amino acids. V was clipped by 6 bases and J by 3 bases; unmatched bases: 11. The CDR3 sequence: CASSPGLAGTLNYEQYF. CDR3 coding DNA: TGTGCCAGCAGCCCGGGACTAGCGGGGACTCTAAACTACGAGCAGTACTTC.

This chain connects TRBV2 to TRBJ2-7; D is perhaps TRBD1 (5 bases). CDR3 length: 12 residues. V was cut by 6 bases and J by 6 bases, with 12 bases left in between. Germline V lookup: CDR1 SNHLY, CDR2 FYNNEI. In DNA, the CDR3 is TGTGCCAGCAGCCGGGTGGGGCGCGAGCAGTACTTC. Protein sequence: CASSRVGREQYF.

This clonotype was observed many times. This chain connects TRBV5-1 to TRBJ1-1; 7 positions agree with TRBD1. Germline V gene sequence: CDR1 SGHRS, CDR2 YFSETQ. Germline trimming cut 2 bases from V and 3 bases from J; bases unmatched to any gene: 1. There are 13 residues in the CDR3. The CDR3: CASSFDRDTEAFF. The CDR3 nucleotides read TGCGCCAGCAGCTTTGACAGGGACACTGAAGCTTTCTTT.

There are a few counts of this clonotype. The V and J genes are TRBV7-9 and TRBJ2-3; D may be TRBD1 (6 bases). This CDR3 is 16 amino acids long. Deletions cut 3 bases from V and 1 base from J, with 14 bases between. Germline V gene sequence: CDR1 SEHNR, CDR2 FQNEAQ (reference sequence). This chain's CDR3 is CASSLSQGPGTDTQYF. In DNA form, the CDR3 reads TGTGCCAGCAGCTTGTCTCAGGGGCCAGGCACAGATACGCAGTATTTT.